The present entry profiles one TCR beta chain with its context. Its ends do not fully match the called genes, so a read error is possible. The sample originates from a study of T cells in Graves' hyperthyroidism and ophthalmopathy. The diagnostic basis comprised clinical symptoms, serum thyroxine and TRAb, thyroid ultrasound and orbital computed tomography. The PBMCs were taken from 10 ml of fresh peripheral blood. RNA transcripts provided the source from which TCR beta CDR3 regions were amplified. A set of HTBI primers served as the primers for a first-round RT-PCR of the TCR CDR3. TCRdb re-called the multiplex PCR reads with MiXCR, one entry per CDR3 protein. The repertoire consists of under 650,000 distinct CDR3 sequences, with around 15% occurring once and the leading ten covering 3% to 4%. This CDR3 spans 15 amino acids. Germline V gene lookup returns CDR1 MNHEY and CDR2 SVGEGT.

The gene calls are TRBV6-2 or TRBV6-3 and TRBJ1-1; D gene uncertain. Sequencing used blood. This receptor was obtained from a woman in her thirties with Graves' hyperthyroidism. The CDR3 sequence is CTSSYSLQENTEAFF. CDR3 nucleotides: TGTACCAGCAGTTACTCGTTGCAGGAGAACACTGAAGCTTTCTTT.